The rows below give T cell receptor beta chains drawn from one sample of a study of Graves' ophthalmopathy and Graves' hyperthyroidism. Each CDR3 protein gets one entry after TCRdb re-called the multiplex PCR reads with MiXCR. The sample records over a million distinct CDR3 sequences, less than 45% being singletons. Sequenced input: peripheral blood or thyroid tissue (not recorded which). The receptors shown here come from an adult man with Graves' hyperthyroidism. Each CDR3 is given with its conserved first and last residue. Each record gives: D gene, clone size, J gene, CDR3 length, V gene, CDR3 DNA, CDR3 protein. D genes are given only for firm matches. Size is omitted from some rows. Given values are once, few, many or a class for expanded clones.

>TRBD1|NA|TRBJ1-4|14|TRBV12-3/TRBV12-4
TGTGCCAGCAGTTTGGGGACAGTGTATGAAAAACTGTTTTTT
CASSLGTVYEKLFF
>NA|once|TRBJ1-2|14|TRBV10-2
TGCGCCAGCAGTGAGTCGAAGACCTACGGGGGCTACACCTTC
CASSESKTYGGYTF
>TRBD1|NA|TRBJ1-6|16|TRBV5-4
TGTGCCAGCAGCTTTACAGGGGGCGTCAAAGCTTCACCCCTCCACTTT
CASSFTGGVKASPLHF
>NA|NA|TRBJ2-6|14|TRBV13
TGTGCCAGCAGCGGCGGACTTGGGACCAACGTCCTGACTTTC
CASSGGLGTNVLTF
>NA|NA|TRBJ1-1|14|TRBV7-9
TGTGCCAGCAGCTTACCCAGGGTCGGCACTGAAGCTTTCTTT
CASSLPRVGTEAFF
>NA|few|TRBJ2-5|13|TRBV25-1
TGTGCCAGCAGTTTTCTGGCTAAGGAGACCCAGTACTTC
CASSFLAKETQYF
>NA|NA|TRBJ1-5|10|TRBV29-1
TGCAGCGTGGTCAGGGGCTCCAAGCATTTT
CSVVRGSKHF
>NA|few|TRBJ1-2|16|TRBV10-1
TGCGCCAGCAGTGGGGACACCGTGGGCGAATTAAATGGCTACACCTTC
CASSGDTVGELNGYTF
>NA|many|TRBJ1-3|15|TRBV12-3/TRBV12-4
TGTGCCAGCATGGGCAGCGAGACCTCTGGAAACACCATATATTTT
CASMGSETSGNTIYF
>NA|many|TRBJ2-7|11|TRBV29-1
TGCAGCGTCGCCCTAGCGTACGAGCAGTACTTC
CSVALAYEQYF
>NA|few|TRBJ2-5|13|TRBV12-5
TGTGCTAGTGGCGGAGACCTGGGCGAGACCCAGTACTTC
CASGGDLGETQYF
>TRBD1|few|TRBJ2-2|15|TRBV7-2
TGTGCCAGCAGCCAGGGACAGCGGAACACCGGGGAGCTGTTTTTT
CASSQGQRNTGELFF
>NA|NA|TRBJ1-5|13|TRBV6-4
TGTGCCAGCAGACTGACTCGGGTGGAGCCCCAGCATTTT
CASRLTRVEPQHF
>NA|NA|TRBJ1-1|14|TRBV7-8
TGTGCCAGCAGCTTGGACGTAATGAACACTGAAGCTTTCTTT
CASSLDVMNTEAFF
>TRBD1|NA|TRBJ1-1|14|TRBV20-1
TGCAGTGCCACGGGACAGGGGAGGAGAACAGGCGGTTTCTTT
CSATGQGRRTGGFF
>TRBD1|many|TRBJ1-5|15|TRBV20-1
TGCAGTGCTTCTCGCGGACAGGGTGGTAATCAGCCCCAGCATTTT
CSASRGQGGNQPQHF
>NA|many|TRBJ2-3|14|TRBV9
TGTGCCAGCAGCGTTGGGTGGGTGGGGGGTACGCAGTATTTT
CASSVGWVGGTQYF
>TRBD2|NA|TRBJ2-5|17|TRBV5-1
TGCGCCAGCAGCTTGAAGGGCGGGGGGGCGGTCCAAGAGACCCAGTACTTC
CASSLKGGGAVQETQYF
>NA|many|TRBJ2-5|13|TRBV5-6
TGTGCCAGCAGCTTGGTTGGCTGGGAGACCCAGTACTTC
CASSLVGWETQYF